Listed below are T cell receptor beta chains from one sample, sequenced in a study of cytomegalovirus exposure and HLA in healthy donors. Clones were read by immunoSEQ multiplex PCR, and TCRdb kept only the in-frame ones, dropping some. Of around 200,000 clones listed, approximately 86% are singletons. The sequencing sample was made of PBMCs. These TCRs come from a woman aged 25 to 45 in good health and CMV-seronegative. The CDR3 runs from the conserved cysteine through the conserved F or W. A D gene is named only where the DNA matches it firmly. Clone sizes are given selectively: once, few, many, or a class where the clone is expanded.

d_call clone_size j_call v_call cdr3_nt cdr3_aa
TRBD2 NA TRBJ2-1 TRBV19 TGTGCCAGTAGTGACCGGCTGGGGGAAGGGGACTACTACAATGAGCAGTTCTTC CASSDRLGEGDYYNEQFF
TRBD2 NA TRBJ2-1 TRBV5-4 TGTGCCAGCACTAATCGTGCGGGGGGCACGGTTATCAATGAGCAGTTCTTC CASTNRAGGTVINEQFF
NA NA TRBJ1-4 TRBV4-1 TGCGCCAGCAGCCAAGTGGGCCAGGGAGGAAAACTGTTTTTT CASSQVGQGGKLFF
NA NA TRBJ2-1 TRBV5-4 TGTGCCAGCAGCTTGAGCGGCTCCTACAATGAGCAGTTCTTC CASSLSGSYNEQFF
TRBD1 NA TRBJ1-6 TRBV5-6 TGTGCCAGCACCCCGACAGGGGACAATTCACCCCTCCACTTT CASTPTGDNSPLHF
TRBD2 NA TRBJ2-5 TRBV2 TGTGCCAGCAGTTTTCTTAGCGGGCTGTACCAAGAGACCCAGTACTTC CASSFLSGLYQETQYF
TRBD2 NA TRBJ2-5 TRBV11-2 TGTGCCAGCAGCTTAGATTTTCTGCAGGGAGGGCCACAAGAGACCCAGTACTTC CASSLDFLQGGPQETQYF
TRBD1 NA TRBJ1-1 TRBV19 TGTGCCAGTAGAGTATCAGGGGGCGCGAACACTGAAGCTTTCTTT CASRVSGGANTEAFF
NA few TRBJ2-5 TRBV7-8 TGTGCCAGCAGGACCCGGGGGAGCCAGACCCAGTACTTC CASRTRGSQTQYF
NA NA TRBJ2-2 TRBV6-1 TGTGCCAGCAACCCAACAGGGACCGGGGAGCTGTTTTTT CASNPTGTGELFF
NA many TRBJ2-7 TRBV7-2 TGTGCCAGCAGCCTCGAGGTCGCCAGTGCCTACGAGCAGTACTTC CASSLEVASAYEQYF
TRBD2 NA TRBJ2-3 TRBV2 TGTGCCAGCAGCGGAACTAGCGGGATTTTGGATACGCAGTATTTT CASSGTSGILDTQYF
NA NA TRBJ2-7 TRBV4-1 TGCGCCAGCAGCCAAGAGGTCAGGGTGGCCTACGAGCAGTACTTC CASSQEVRVAYEQYF
NA NA TRBJ2-1 TRBV29-1 TGCAGCGTTCCCATTGGGGGGACTGAGCAGTTCTTC CSVPIGGTEQFF
NA NA TRBJ2-2 TRBV11-3 TGTGCCAGCAGCTTCCAGTTCACCGGGGAGCTGTTTTTT CASSFQFTGELFF
TRBD2 few TRBJ2-1 TRBV28 TGTGCCAGCAGTCTAGCGGGAGGGCCAGGTTTGAATGAGCAGTTCTTC CASSLAGGPGLNEQFF